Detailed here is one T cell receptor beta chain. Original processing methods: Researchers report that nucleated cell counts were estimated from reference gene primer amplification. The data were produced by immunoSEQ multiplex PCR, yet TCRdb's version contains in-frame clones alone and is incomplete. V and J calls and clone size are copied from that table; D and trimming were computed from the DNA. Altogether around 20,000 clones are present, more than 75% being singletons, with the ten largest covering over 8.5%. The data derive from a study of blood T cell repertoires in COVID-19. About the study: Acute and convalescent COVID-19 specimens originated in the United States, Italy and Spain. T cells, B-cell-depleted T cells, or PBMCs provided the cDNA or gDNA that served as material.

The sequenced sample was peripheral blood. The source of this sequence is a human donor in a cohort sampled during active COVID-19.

The CDR3 reads CASSGQAGGEQYF. CDR3 DNA: TGTGCCAGCAGTGGGCAGGCGGGGGGCGAGCAGTACTTC. The V gene is TRBV25-1, the J gene TRBJ2-7; 8 bases agree with TRBD2. The junction had 5 bases not matched to a gene; V was cut back by 4 bases and J by 6 bases. This CDR3 comprises 13 residues. CDR1 MGHDK and CDR2 SYGVNS come from the germline V gene.